This TCR beta chain was identified during a study of T cells after yellow fever vaccination (dated by TCRdb to between 2018 and 2021). For the wider study: The SMART-Seq v4 Ultra Low Input RNA kit was used to prepare libraries from fractions with low cell numbers. Two healthy male donors, one aged 18 to 29 and one aged 30 to 39 years, were included in the cohort. To follow T-cell clones before and after both primary and booster YFV17D yellow fever vaccination, bulk TCR alpha and beta repertoires underwent longitudinal sequencing. Blood was collected at multiple timepoints before and after primary and secondary immunization, and bulk PBMC replicates and cell subsets were isolated.

The sequencing machine was an Illumina NovaSeq 6000. TCR cDNA was synthesized by 5'RACE template switching, through which a universal primer site and unique molecular identifiers were introduced. cDNA synthesis was primed from both the TCR alpha and TCR beta constant segments. Library amplification used two PCR steps, and the second PCR step added sample barcodes and sequencing adapters. Libraries were sequenced on Illumina HiSeq 2500 (2x100 bp) or NovaSeq (2x150 bp). Concerning the study's data processing: Reads were demultiplexed and collapsed into UMI consensus sequences with MIGEC, and V(D)J alignment was performed with MiXCR. Vaccine-responding clonotypes were identified with edgeR using replicate PBMC samples, with FDR below 0.01 and a log2 fold change above 5 up to day 15 being required. Each bulk clonotype was labeled CD4 or CD8 based on which sequenced repertoire, CD4 or CD8, contained the clonotype at higher abundance. The public sequencing data were trimmed at Q25 with fastp and processed into clonotypes with MiXCR by TCRdb, which kept only in-frame beta chains. CDR3 protein duplicates are merged, each entry listing the most common genes and DNA. These V and J calls rely on TCRdb rather than the paper's analysis. The sample includes 150,000 to 200,000 distinct CDR3 sequences, with approximately 10% observed a single time. Clones ranked in the top ten supply 30% to 45% of the sample.

This clonotype appeared a few times. Its antigen is still unknown. One base away there is no much larger clone; base qualities are not given. From cysteine to phenylalanine, the CDR3 is 18 amino acids long. Of the read, only the CDR3 DNA is kept; its 54 bases are in frame from base 1. The germline V gene encodes CDR1 SGHTA and CDR2 FQGNSA. V is cut by 2 bases and J by 0 bases, and the space between the germline ends is 16 bases. The sample's treatment or condition label is to be understood as: live attenuated yellow fever vaccine strain. A standard Ficoll-Paque protocol was used to isolate PBMCs from peripheral blood. CD4 and CD8 T-cell fractions were isolated with Dynabeads CD4 and CD8 positive selection kits. TriZol was used to extract RNA from bulk PBMCs, CD4 and CD8 fractions, and dextramer-positive and dextramer-negative fractions. What the study reported, not specific to this receptor: Computational filtering was needed because FACS-sorted repertoires could contain abundant contaminating clonotypes from the bulk population. The secondary T-cell response was weaker than the primary response but faster, peaking on day 5 instead of day 15. Only two donors were included in the study, so the extent to which the findings can be generalized is limited. A small share of clonotypes was detected in both CD4 and CD8 compartments, with the overlap likely arising from convergent recombination. After the booster, most of the clones that had expanded following primary vaccination were detected again (almost 98% of CD4 and 80% to 90% of CD8), which suggests that memory was broadly maintained.

The receptor's source is a young man who received the YFV17D yellow fever vaccine. This receptor chain uses TRBV7-2 and TRBJ1-4; no D gene is confidently identified. This material consisted of CD8+ T cells sorted from PBMCs, taken 15 days after the yellow fever booster vaccination. The DNA sequence is TGTGCCAGCAGCTTAAGGGTACGGATTGCCGCAACTAATGAAAAACTGTTTTTT. Its translation reads: CASSLRVRIAATNEKLFF.